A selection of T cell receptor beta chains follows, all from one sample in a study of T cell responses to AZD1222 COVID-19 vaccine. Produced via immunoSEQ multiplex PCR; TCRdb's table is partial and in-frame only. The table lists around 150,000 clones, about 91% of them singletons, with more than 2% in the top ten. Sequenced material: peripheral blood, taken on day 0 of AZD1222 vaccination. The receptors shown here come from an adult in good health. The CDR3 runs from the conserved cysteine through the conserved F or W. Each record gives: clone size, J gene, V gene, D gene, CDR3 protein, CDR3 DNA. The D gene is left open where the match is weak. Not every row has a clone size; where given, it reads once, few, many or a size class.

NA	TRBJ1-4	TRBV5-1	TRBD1	CASSRQDRDAAMLFF	TGCGCCAGCAGCCGTCAGGACAGGGACGCGGCAATGCTGTTTTTT
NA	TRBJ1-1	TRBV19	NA	CASRILGTQQRSNTEAFF	TGTGCCAGTAGGATTCTAGGGACACAACAACGGAGTAACACTGAAGCTTTCTTT
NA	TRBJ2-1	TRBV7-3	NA	CASSYSGGSDEQFF	TGTGCCAGCAGCTACTCCGGAGGATCCGATGAGCAGTTCTTC
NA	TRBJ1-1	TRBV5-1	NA	CASSLEGRANTEAFF	TGCGCCAGCAGCTTGGAGGGCAGGGCGAACACTGAAGCTTTCTTT
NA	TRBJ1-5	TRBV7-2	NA	CASSLVWGRGQPQHF	TGTGCCAGCAGCTTAGTGTGGGGAAGAGGTCAGCCCCAGCATTTT
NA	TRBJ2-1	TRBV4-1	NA	CASSQPSGLSNEQFF	TGCGCCAGCAGCCAACCTTCGGGACTGTCAAATGAGCAGTTCTTC
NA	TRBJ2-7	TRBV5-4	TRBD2	CASSLRLAGGPSYEQYF	TGTGCCAGCAGCTTGAGACTAGCGGGAGGGCCATCCTACGAGCAGTACTTC
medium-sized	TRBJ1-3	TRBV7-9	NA	CASSLVGSGNTIYF	TGTGCCAGCAGCTTAGTAGGGTCTGGAAACACCATATATTTT
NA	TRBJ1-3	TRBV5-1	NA	CASSLVGGSSGNTIYF	TGCGCCAGCAGCTTGGTTGGAGGCAGCTCTGGAAACACCATATATTTT
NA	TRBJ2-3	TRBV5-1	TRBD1	CASSLAGQGATDTQYF	TGCGCCAGCAGCCTGGCGGGACAGGGGGCCACAGATACGCAGTATTTT
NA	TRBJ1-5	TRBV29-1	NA	CSVSGLNQPQHF	TGCAGCGTTTCAGGGCTTAATCAGCCCCAGCATTTT
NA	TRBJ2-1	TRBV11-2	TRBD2	CASSLDTSGRTEQFF	TGTGCCAGCAGCTTAGACACTAGCGGGAGGACTGAGCAGTTCTTC
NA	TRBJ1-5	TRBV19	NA	CASRGHLGGNQPQHF	TGTGCCAGTAGGGGACACCTCGGTGGCAATCAGCCCCAGCATTTT
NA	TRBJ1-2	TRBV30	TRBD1	CAWSQGGYGYTF	TGTGCCTGGAGCCAGGGGGGGTACGGCTACACCTTC
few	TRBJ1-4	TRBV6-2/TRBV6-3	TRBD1	CASSLHPVGTGRSVDEKLFF	TGTGCCAGCAGTTTACACCCTGTAGGGACAGGCCGTTCCGTTGATGAAAAACTGTTTTTT
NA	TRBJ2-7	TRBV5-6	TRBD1	CASSYRTGGSYEQYF	TGTGCCAGCAGTTATAGGACAGGGGGCTCCTACGAGCAGTACTTC
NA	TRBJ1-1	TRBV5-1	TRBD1	CASSGQGAVMNTEAFF	TGCGCCAGCTCGGGACAGGGGGCTGTCATGAACACTGAAGCTTTCTTT
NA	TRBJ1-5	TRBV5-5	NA	CASSLGVPANQPQHF	TGTGCCAGCAGCTTGGGAGTACCAGCCAATCAGCCCCAGCATTTT
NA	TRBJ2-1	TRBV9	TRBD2	CASSVATSGHNEQFF	TGTGCCAGCAGCGTAGCGACTAGCGGACACAATGAGCAGTTCTTC
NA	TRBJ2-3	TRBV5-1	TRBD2	CASSQGLAGEDTQYF	TGCGCCAGCAGCCAAGGACTAGCGGGAGAGGATACGCAGTATTTT
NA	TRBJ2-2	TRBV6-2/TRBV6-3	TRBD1	CASSYSPGQGRTGELFF	TGTGCCAGCAGTTACTCACCTGGACAGGGTCGAACCGGGGAGCTGTTTTTT
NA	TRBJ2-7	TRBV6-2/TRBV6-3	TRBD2	CASSKGGSRGEQYF	TGTGCCAGCAGTAAGGGAGGGTCACGGGGCGAGCAGTACTTC
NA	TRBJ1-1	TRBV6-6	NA	CASSYSGGLAAFF	TGTGCCAGCAGTTACTCAGGGGGGCTGGCAGCTTTCTTT
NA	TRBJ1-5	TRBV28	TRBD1	CATETGGSNQPQHF	TGTGCCACCGAGACAGGGGGCAGCAATCAGCCCCAGCATTTT
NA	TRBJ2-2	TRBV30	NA	CAWTLGTGELFF	TGTGCCTGGACTTTGGGGACCGGGGAGCTGTTTTTT
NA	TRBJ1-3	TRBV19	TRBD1	CASSVDRGAGNTIYF	TGTGCCAGTAGTGTTGACAGGGGAGCCGGAAACACCATATATTTT
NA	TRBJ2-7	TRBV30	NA	CACRGGFSYEQYF	TGTGCCTGTCGTGGGGGCTTCTCGTACGAGCAGTACTTC
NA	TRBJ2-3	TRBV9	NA	CASSVGGDKKDTQYF	TGTGCCAGCAGCGTAGGAGGGGACAAGAAAGATACGCAGTATTTT
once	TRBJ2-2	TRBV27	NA	CASSLYQGTGELFF	TGTGCCAGCAGTTTATACCAGGGGACCGGGGAGCTGTTTTTT
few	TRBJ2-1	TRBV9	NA	CASSVNGDEQFF	TGTGCCAGCAGCGTCAATGGGGATGAGCAGTTCTTC
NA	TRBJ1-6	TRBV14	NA	CASSPLRRNSPLHF	TGTGCCAGCAGCCCCCTCAGGAGGAATTCACCCCTCCACTTT
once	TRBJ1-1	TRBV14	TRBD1	CASSQATSTGLNTEAFF	TGTGCCAGCAGCCAAGCAACCTCGACAGGGCTAAACACTGAAGCTTTCTTT
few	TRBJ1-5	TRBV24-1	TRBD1	CATSDPGQPNQPQHF	TGTGCCACCAGTGACCCGGGACAGCCTAATCAGCCCCAGCATTTT
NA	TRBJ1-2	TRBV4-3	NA	CASSQEVVGGYGYTF	TGCGCCAGCAGCCAAGAAGTAGTCGGAGGCTATGGCTACACCTTC
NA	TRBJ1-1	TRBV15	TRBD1	CATTTDRGTEAFF	TGTGCCACCACCACCGACAGGGGCACTGAAGCTTTCTTT
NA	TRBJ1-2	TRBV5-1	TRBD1	CASSLEGTGGGYGYTF	TGCGCCAGCAGCTTGGAGGGGACAGGGGGCGGCTATGGCTACACCTTC
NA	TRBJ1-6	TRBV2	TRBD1	CASTRDRGSPLHF	TGTGCCAGCACCCGGGACAGAGGATCACCCCTCCACTTT
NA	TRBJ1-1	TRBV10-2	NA	CASSDTGVGTEAFF	TGCGCCAGCAGTGATACAGGAGTTGGCACTGAAGCTTTCTTT
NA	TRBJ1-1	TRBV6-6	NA	CASSNRDGTEAFF	TGTGCCAGCAGTAATCGGGATGGGACTGAAGCTTTCTTT
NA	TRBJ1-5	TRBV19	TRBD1	CASKLDRSSNQPQHF	TGTGCCAGTAAATTGGACAGGAGCAGCAATCAGCCCCAGCATTTT
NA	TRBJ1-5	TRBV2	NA	CASSEGPHNSNQPQHF	TGTGCCAGCAGTGAAGGCCCGCATAATAGCAATCAGCCCCAGCATTTT
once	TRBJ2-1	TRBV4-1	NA	CASSQAGGEQFF	TGCGCCAGCAGCCAGGCTGGGGGTGAGCAGTTCTTC
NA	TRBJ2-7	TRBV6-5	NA	CASSSTNPTDYEQYF	TGTGCCAGCAGTTCAACCAACCCTACAGACTACGAGCAGTACTTC
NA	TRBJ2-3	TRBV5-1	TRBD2	CASSLRAWGRTSGTDTQYF	TGCGCCAGCAGCTTGAGAGCATGGGGCAGGACTAGCGGCACAGATACGCAGTATTTT